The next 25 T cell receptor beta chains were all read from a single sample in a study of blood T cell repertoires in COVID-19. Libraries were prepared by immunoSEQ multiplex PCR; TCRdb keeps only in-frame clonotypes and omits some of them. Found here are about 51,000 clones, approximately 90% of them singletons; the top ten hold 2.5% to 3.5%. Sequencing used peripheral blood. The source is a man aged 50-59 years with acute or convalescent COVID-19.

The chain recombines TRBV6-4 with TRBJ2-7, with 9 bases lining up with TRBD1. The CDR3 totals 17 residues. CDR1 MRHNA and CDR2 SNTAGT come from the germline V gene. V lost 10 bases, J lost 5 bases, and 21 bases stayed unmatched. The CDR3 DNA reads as TGTGCCAACGAAGGAACGAGGACAGGGGCGGGTTCGGACGAGCAGTACTTC. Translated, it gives CANEGTRTGAGSDEQYF.

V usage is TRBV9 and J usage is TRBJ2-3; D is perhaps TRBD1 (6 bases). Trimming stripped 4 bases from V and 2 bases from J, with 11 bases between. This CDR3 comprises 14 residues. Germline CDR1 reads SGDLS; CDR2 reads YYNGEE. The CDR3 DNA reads TGTGCCAGCAGCTTTCGGGACACCACAGATACGCAGTATTTT. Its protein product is CASSFRDTTDTQYF.

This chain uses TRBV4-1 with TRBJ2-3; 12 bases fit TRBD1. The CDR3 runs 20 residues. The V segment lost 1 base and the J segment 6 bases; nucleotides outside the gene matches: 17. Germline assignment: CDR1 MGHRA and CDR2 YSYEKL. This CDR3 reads CASSQADWGRGQGALDTQYF. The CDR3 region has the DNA TGCGCCAGCAGCCAAGCCGATTGGGGACGGGGACAGGGGGCGCTCGATACGCAGTATTTT.

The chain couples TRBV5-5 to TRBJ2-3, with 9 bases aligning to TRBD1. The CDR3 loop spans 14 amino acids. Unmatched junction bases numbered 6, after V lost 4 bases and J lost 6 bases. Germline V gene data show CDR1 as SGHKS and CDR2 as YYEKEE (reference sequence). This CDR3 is CASSTGQGLDTQYF. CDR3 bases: TGTGCCAGCAGCACGGGACAGGGTCTCGATACGCAGTATTTT.

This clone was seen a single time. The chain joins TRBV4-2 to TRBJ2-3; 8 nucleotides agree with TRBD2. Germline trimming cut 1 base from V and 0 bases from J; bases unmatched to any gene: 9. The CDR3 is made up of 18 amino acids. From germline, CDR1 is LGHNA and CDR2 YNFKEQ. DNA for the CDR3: TGTGCCAGCAGCCAAGGGACTAGCTGGAGGGCTAGCACAGATACGCAGTATTTT. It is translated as CASSQGTSWRASTDTQYF.

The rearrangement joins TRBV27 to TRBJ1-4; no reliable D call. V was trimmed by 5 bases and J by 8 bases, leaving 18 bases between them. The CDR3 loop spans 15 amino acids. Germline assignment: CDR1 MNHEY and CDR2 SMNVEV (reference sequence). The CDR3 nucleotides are TGTGCCAGCAGTCCATATTCGGGGTTGGTAGAAAAACTGTTTTTT. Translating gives CASSPYSGLVEKLFF.

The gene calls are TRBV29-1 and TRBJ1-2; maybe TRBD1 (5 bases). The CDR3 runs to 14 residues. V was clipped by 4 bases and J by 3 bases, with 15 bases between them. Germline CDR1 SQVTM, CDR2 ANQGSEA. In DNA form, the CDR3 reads TGCAGCGTTGCCCGAACAGGCGCGGACTATGGCTACACCTTC. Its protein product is CSVARTGADYGYTF.

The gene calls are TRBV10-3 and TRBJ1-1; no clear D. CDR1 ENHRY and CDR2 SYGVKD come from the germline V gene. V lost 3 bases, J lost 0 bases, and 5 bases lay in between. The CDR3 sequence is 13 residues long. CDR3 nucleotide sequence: TGTGCCATCAGTGAATCAGTGAACACTGAAGCTTTCTTT. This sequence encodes CAISESVNTEAFF.

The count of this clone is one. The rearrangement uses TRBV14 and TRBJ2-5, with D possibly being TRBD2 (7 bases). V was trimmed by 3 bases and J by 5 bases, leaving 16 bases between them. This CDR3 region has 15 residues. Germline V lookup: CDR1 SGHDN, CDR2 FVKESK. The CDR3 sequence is CASSQGPGGQETQYF. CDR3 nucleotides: TGTGCCAGCAGCCAGGGGCCGGGGGGCCAGGAGACCCAGTACTTC.

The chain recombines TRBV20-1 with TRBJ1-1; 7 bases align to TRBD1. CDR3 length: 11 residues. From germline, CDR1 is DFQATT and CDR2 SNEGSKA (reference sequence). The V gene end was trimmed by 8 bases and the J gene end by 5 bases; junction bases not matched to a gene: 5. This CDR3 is CSTGDLTEAFF. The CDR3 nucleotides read TGCAGTACAGGGGACCTAACTGAAGCTTTCTTT.

The CDR3 protein is CASSFDGSTEAFF. CDR3 in DNA: TGTGCCAGCAGTTTTGATGGGAGCACTGAAGCTTTCTTT. This sequence joins TRBV12-3 or TRBV12-4 and TRBJ1-1; D not certain. Trimming removed 3 bases from V and 4 bases from J, with 9 bases in between. This CDR3 region has 13 residues.

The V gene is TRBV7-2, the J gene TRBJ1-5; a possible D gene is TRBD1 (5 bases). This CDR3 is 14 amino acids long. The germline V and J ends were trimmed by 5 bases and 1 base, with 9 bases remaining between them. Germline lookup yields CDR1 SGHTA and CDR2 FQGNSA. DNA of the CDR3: TGTGCCAGCAGCCCCGGGGGGAGCAATCAGCCCCAGCATTTT. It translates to CASSPGGSNQPQHF. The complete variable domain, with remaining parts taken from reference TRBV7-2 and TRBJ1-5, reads GAGVSQSPSNKVTEKGKDVELRCDPISGHTALYWYRQSLGQGLEFLIYFQGNSAPDKSGLPSDRFSAERTGGSVSTLTIQRTQQEDSAVYLCASSPGGSNQPQHFGDGTRLSIL.

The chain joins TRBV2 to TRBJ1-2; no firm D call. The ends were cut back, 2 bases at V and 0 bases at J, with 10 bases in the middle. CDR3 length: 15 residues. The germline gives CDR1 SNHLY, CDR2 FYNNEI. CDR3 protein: CASSETGVANYGYTF. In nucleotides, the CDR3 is TGTGCCAGCAGTGAAACGGGAGTAGCTAACTATGGCTACACCTTC. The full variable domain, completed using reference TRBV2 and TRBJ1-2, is EPEVTQTPSHQVTQMGQEVILRCVPISNHLYFYWYRQILGQKVEFLVSFYNNEISEKSEIFDDQFSVERPDGSNFTLKIRSTKLEDSAMYFCASSETGVANYGYTFGSGTRLTVV.

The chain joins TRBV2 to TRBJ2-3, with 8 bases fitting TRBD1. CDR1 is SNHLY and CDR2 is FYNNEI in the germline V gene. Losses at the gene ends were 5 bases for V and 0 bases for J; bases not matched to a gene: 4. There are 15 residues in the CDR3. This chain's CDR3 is CASSTGTGSTDTQYF. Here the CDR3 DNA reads TGTGCCAGCAGTACCGGGACAGGAAGCACAGATACGCAGTATTTT.

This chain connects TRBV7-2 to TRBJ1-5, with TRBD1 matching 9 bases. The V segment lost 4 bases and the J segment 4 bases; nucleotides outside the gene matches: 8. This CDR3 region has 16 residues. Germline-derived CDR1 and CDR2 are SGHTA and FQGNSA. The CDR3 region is CASSSGTGNGNQPQHF. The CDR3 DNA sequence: TGTGCCAGCAGCTCCGGGACAGGGAATGGAAATCAGCCCCAGCATTTT.

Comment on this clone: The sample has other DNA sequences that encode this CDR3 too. Here the CDR3 reads CASSPGQGYNEQFF. CDR3 DNA: TGTGCCAGCTCACCAGGCCAGGGCTACAATGAGCAGTTCTTC. The V and J genes are TRBV18 and TRBJ2-1; tentative D call: TRBD1 (5 bases). Germline V gene sequence: CDR1 KGHSH, CDR2 LQKENI. The CDR3 loop spans 14 amino acids. The germline V and J ends were trimmed by 2 bases and 3 bases, with 8 bases remaining between them.

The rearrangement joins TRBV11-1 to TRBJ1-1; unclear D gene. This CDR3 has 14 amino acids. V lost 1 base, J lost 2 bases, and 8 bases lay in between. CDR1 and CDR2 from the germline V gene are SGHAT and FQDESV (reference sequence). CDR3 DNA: TGTGCCAGCAGCTTAGGGACGGGAAACACTGAAGCTTTCTTT. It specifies CASSLGTGNTEAFF.

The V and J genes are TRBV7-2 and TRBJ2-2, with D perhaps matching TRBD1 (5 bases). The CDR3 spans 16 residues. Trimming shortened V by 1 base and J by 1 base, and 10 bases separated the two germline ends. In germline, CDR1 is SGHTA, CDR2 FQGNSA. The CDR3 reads CASSLGQTLNTGELFF. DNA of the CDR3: TGTGCCAGCAGCTTAGGACAGACCTTGAACACCGGGGAGCTGTTTTTT.

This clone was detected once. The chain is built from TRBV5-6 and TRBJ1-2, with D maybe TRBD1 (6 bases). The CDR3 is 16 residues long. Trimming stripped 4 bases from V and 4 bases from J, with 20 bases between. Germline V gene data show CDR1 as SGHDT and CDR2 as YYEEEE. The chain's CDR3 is CASSHTLTMDSYGYTF. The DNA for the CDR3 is TGTGCCAGCAGCCACACACTGACCATGGACAGCTATGGCTACACCTTC.

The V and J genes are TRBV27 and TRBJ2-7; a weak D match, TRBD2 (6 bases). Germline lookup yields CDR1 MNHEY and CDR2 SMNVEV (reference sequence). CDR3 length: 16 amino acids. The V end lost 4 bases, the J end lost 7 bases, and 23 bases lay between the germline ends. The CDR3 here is CASSSNPGRGLREQYF. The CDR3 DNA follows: TGTGCCAGCAGTTCTAATCCGGGACGGGGACTCCGGGAGCAGTACTTC.

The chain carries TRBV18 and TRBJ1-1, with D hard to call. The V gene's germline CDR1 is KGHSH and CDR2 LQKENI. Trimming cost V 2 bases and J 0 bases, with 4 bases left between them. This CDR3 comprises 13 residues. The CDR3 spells CASSPSLNTEAFF. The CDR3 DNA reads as TGTGCCAGCTCACCAAGCTTGAACACTGAAGCTTTCTTT.

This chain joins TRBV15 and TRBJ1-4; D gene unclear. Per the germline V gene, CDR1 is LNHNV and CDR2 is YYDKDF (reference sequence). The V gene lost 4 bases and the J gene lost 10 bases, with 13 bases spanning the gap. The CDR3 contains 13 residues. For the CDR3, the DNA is TGTGCCACCAGCACGTATGTGGAGGGAAAACTGTTTTTT. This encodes CATSTYVEGKLFF.

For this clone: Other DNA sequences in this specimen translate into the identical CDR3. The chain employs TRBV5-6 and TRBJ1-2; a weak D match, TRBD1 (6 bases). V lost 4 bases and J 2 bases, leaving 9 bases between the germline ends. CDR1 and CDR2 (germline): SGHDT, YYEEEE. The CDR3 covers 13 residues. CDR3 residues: CASSPDRNYGYTF. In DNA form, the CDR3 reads TGTGCCAGCAGCCCGGACAGAAACTATGGCTACACCTTC. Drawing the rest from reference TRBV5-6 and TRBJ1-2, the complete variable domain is DAGVTQSPTHLIKTRGQQVTLRCSPKSGHDTVSWYQQALGQGPQFIFQYYEEEERQRGNFPDRFSGHQFPNYSSELNVNALLLGDSALYLCASSPDRNYGYTFGSGTRLTVV.

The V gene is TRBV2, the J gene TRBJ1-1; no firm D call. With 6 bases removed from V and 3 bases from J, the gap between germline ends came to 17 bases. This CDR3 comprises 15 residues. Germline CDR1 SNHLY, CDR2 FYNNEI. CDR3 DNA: TGTGCCAGCAGGTTGGACCGCTCAGCGGACACTGAAGCTTTCTTT. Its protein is CASRLDRSADTEAFF.

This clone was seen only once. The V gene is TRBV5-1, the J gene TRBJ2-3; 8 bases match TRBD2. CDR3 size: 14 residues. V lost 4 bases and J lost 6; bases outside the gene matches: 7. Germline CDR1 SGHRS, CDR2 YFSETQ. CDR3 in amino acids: CASSLGLAGDTQYF. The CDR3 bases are TGCGCCAGCAGCCTCGGACTAGCCGGGGATACGCAGTATTTT.